These 31 T cell receptor beta chains originate from one sample sequenced in a study of T cell repertoires in cytomegalovirus infection. Using its own MiXCR run on the reads, TCRdb lists one record per CDR3 protein. The repertoire holds fewer than 550,000 distinct CDR3 sequences, with about 26% as singletons. Sequencing was done on a sample of PBMCs. These receptors all come from a human donor in good health (CMV status not recorded). Some clones in this sample may be carry-over from other donors' samples.

In its sample, this clonotype was seen many times. CDR3 coding DNA: TGTGCCAGCAGCCTCGGGGGGGACGAGCAGTACTTC. Its protein product is CASSLGGDEQYF. The chain uses TRBV7-9 and TRBJ2-7; 8 bases align to TRBD2. Unmatched junction bases numbered 2, after V lost 5 bases and J lost 5 bases. Looked up from germline, CDR1 is SEHNR and CDR2 is FQNEAQ (reference sequence). CDR3 length equals 12 residues.

This clonotype was recorded many times. This chain joins TRBV7-9 and TRBJ2-3; D unclear. CDR3 size: 12 residues. In germline, CDR1 is SEHNR, CDR2 FQNEAQ (reference sequence). V was cut by 5 bases and J by 4 bases, with 7 bases left in between. In nucleotides, the CDR3 is TGTGCCAGCAGCCTGATCCCAGATACGCAGTATTTT. It yields the protein CASSLIPDTQYF.

The table lists this clonotype with many counts. The chain has TRBV7-2 and TRBJ1-4, with 8 bases aligning to TRBD1. Germline V gene data show CDR1 as SGHTA and CDR2 as FQGNSA. CDR3 length: 15 amino acids. The ends lost 5 bases at V and 3 bases at J; junction bases unmatched: 5. The CDR3 reads CASSAGTGSNEKLFF. The CDR3 nucleotides read TGTGCCAGCAGCGCCGGGACAGGTTCTAATGAAAAACTGTTTTTT.

This clonotype turned up a few times. This sequence joins TRBV28 and TRBJ1-1, with no clear D. There are 18 residues in the CDR3. Deletions cut 5 bases from V and 3 bases from J, with 25 bases between. Germline CDR1 and CDR2: MDHEN and SYDVKM. Written as DNA, the CDR3 is TGTGCCAGCAGTCCCCCGGGGAGGGCAGGCAGGTCGGACACTGAAGCTTTCTTT. The encoded protein is CASSPPGRAGRSDTEAFF.

This rearrangement joins TRBV19 to TRBJ2-1; 11 nucleotides agree with TRBD1. The trim removed 3 bases at V and 5 bases at J, leaving 3 bases unmatched. CDR3 length: 15 residues. Germline CDR1 and CDR2: LNHDA and SQIVND (reference sequence). The CDR3 protein is CASSMGQGVHNEQFF. In nucleotides, the CDR3 is TGTGCCAGTAGTATGGGACAGGGGGTCCACAATGAGCAGTTCTTC.

The J gene is TRBJ2-7, the V gene TRBV6-1, with D perhaps TRBD1 or TRBD2 (6 bases each). In germline, CDR1 is MNHNS, CDR2 SASEGT. This CDR3 region has 15 residues. The V gene lost 1 base and the J gene lost 6 bases, with 16 bases spanning the gap. The CDR3 here is CASSEGLGRGGEQYV. The DNA of the CDR3 is TGTGCCAGCAGTGAAGGGCTCGGCAGGGGAGGCGAGCAGTACGTC.

This clonotype was picked up a small number of times. CDR3 protein: CASSLVPPGQGTGELFF. The CDR3 DNA sequence: TGTGCCAGCAGCTTAGTCCCCCCGGGACAGGGGACCGGGGAGCTGTTTTTT. The gene calls are TRBV11-2 and TRBJ2-2; 10 bases line up with TRBD1. The CDR3 runs 17 residues. After removal of 1 base from V and 5 bases from J, the junction contained 7 bases not matched to a gene. The germline gives CDR1 SGHAT, CDR2 FQNNGV.

In regard to this clonotype: An end of the junction differs from the germline gene, which may be a read error. The rearrangement uses TRBV2 and TRBJ1-5; TRBD1 is a possible D gene (6 bases). CDR3 size: 14 residues. The V gene's germline CDR1 is SNHLY and CDR2 FYNNEI. CDR3 protein: CASSEDRIDQPQHF. The CDR3 nucleotides are TGTGCCAGCAGCGAAGACAGGATAGATCAGCCCCAGCATTTT.

The rearrangement joins TRBV20-1 to TRBJ2-1, with D unclear. Germline loops: CDR1 DFQATT, CDR2 SNEGSKA (reference sequence). Trimming stripped 0 bases from V and 5 bases from J, with 5 bases between. The length of the CDR3 is 12 residues. The chain's CDR3 is CSARDWDNEQFF. Written as DNA, the CDR3 is TGCAGTGCTAGAGACTGGGACAATGAGCAGTTCTTC.

This clonotype occurred a few times. J is TRBJ1-6 and V is TRBV2; D is ambiguous. The germline V gene has CDR1 SNHLY and CDR2 FYNNEI. V was pared by 4 bases and J by 10 bases, with 20 bases between. CDR3 length: 16 amino acids. CDR3 in DNA: TGTGCCAGCAGTGTGGATTCTTGGAGGAAAAACTCACCCCTCCACTTT. Amino acids: CASSVDSWRKNSPLHF. The whole variable domain, filled in from reference TRBV2 and TRBJ1-6, reads EPEVTQTPSHQVTQMGQEVILRCVPISNHLYFYWYRQILGQKVEFLVSFYNNEISEKSEIFDDQFSVERPDGSNFTLKIRSTKLEDSAMYFCASSVDSWRKNSPLHFGNGTRLTVT.

The rearrangement links TRBV6-2 or TRBV6-3 to TRBJ2-1; TRBD2 might be the D (5 bases). CDR3 size: 15 residues. Germline V gene sequence: CDR1 MNHEY, CDR2 SVGEGT. With 4 bases removed from V and 0 bases from J, the gap between germline ends came to 10 bases. CDR3 bases: TGTGCCAGCAGTTCTGGACTCCTCTCCTACAATGAGCAGTTCTTC. It yields the protein CASSSGLLSYNEQFF.

This clonotype came up a few times. The chain is built from TRBV28 and TRBJ2-1; D gene uncertain. Germline V gene sequence: CDR1 MDHEN, CDR2 SYDVKM. V was clipped by 6 bases and J by 3 bases, with 9 bases between them. This CDR3 contains 13 residues. The CDR3 region has the DNA TGTGCCAGCAGCCTGGGAAACTACAATGAGCAGTTCTTC. Its translation is CASSLGNYNEQFF.

This clonotype occurred a few times. V usage is TRBV4-3 and J usage is TRBJ2-3, with a weak D call TRBD2 (6 bases). CDR3 size: 16 residues. Germline loops: CDR1 LGHNA, CDR2 YSLEER. V was pared by 3 bases and J by 3 bases, with 16 bases between. The CDR3 DNA is TGCGCCAGCAGCCAGGCCGGGTTAGGGAGGACAGATACGCAGTATTTT. This gives the protein CASSQAGLGRTDTQYF.

The V and J genes are TRBV19 and TRBJ1-5, with D possibly TRBD1 on 5 matching bases. The CDR3 has 13 amino acids. Germline assignment: CDR1 LNHDA and CDR2 SQIVND (reference sequence). Trimming removed 7 bases at V and 5 bases at J, with 12 bases between. The CDR3 spells CASTGGGYQPQHF. In nucleotides, the CDR3 is TGTGCCAGTACTGGGGGAGGTTATCAGCCCCAGCATTTT.

The chain uses TRBV20-1 and TRBJ2-3; the match to TRBD2 covers 8 bases. With 0 bases clipped from V and 2 bases from J, the junction kept 13 bases outside the gene matches. Germline V CDR1 and CDR2: DFQATT, SNEGSKA (reference sequence). The CDR3 has 18 amino acids. The CDR3 region is CSARDFSPGLGPTDTQYF. The CDR3 nucleotides are TGCAGTGCTAGAGACTTCAGCCCGGGACTAGGACCCACAGATACGCAGTATTTT.

This clonotype was seen a few times. The rearrangement joins TRBV4-1 to TRBJ2-1; 9 positions agree with TRBD2. The CDR3 runs 16 residues. The V segment lost 4 bases and the J segment 7 bases; nucleotides outside the gene matches: 11. Germline V gene sequence: CDR1 MGHRA, CDR2 YSYEKL. Here the CDR3 reads CASSLLAGDPRNEQFF. The DNA for the CDR3 is TGCGCCAGCAGCCTATTAGCGGGAGATCCTAGGAATGAGCAGTTCTTC.

This clonotype occurred a few times. The chain employs TRBV6-2 or TRBV6-3 and TRBJ2-7; no clear D gene. Germline V gene sequence: CDR1 MNHEY, CDR2 SVGEGT. The CDR3 length is 12 residues. The V gene lost 5 bases and the J gene lost 0 bases, with 5 bases spanning the gap. CDR3 sequence: CASSISSYEQYF. CDR3 sequence (DNA): TGTGCCAGCAGTATCAGCTCCTACGAGCAGTACTTC.

J is TRBJ2-2 and V is TRBV15; D possibly corresponds to TRBD2 (5 bases). Germline V lookup: CDR1 LNHNV, CDR2 YYDKDF (reference sequence). The CDR3 length is 15 residues. V was trimmed by 3 bases and J by 7 bases, leaving 15 bases between them. CDR3 bases: TGTGCCACCAGCAGGAAAGCGGAGAGTGGCGGGGAGCTGTTTTTT. As protein: CATSRKAESGGELFF.

This clonotype was seen just once. The V and J genes are TRBV7-4 and TRBJ1-4; D possibly corresponds to TRBD1 (5 bases). The CDR3 totals 14 residues. Germline V gene lookup returns CDR1 SGHVT and CDR2 SQSDAQ. The V and J ends lost 5 bases and 10 bases respectively, with 17 bases between them. The DNA for the CDR3 is TGTGCCAGCAGCCCTCGGGGGGTGATCGGAAAACTGTTTTTT. Translating it yields CASSPRGVIGKLFF. Drawing the rest from reference TRBV7-4 and TRBJ1-4, the complete variable domain is GAGVSQSPRYKVAKRGRDVALRCDSISGHVTLYWYRQTLGQGSEVLTYSQSDAQRDKSGRPSGRFSAERPERSVSTLKIQRTEQGDSAVYLCASSPRGVIGKLFFGSGTQLSVL.

The genes are TRBV4-3 and TRBJ2-3; 9 bases are a match to TRBD2. The CDR3 sequence is 17 residues long. Per germline, CDR1 LGHNA and CDR2 YSLEER. With V trimmed by 1 base and J by 7 bases, 12 bases remained unmatched. CDR3: CASSQASSGTLGNTQYF. The CDR3 region has the DNA TGCGCCAGCAGCCAAGCCTCTAGCGGGACCCTCGGGAATACGCAGTATTTT.

At least ten counts were recorded for this clonotype. The chain recombines TRBV7-2 with TRBJ1-5; 7 nucleotides line up with TRBD1. Germline CDR1 is SGHTA and CDR2 is FQGNSA. This CDR3 is 14 amino acids long. V shed 1 base, J shed 6 bases, and the junction held 3 bases outside the gene matches. Here the CDR3 reads CASSLVQGSQPQHF. CDR3 sequence (DNA): TGTGCCAGCAGCTTAGTACAGGGGTCTCAGCCCCAGCATTTT.

This clonotype was picked up a small number of times. The rearrangement joins TRBV12-3 or TRBV12-4 to TRBJ1-3; unclear D gene. This CDR3 has 12 residues. V was shortened by 3 bases and J by 8 bases, with 8 bases between the two germline ends. The CDR3 region is CASSFRGYTIYF. DNA for the CDR3: TGTGCCAGCAGTTTTCGGGGATACACCATATATTTT.

The sample holds many counts of this clonotype. The V gene is TRBV7-8, the J gene TRBJ1-2, with 9 bases aligning to TRBD1. Germline V gene sequence: CDR1 SGHVS, CDR2 FQNEAQ. J gave up 8 bases and V 5 bases, and 6 bases lay outside the gene matches. The CDR3 is 13 residues long. CDR3 in DNA: TGTGCCAGCAGCACGGGACAGGGCGACGGCTACACCTTC. This codes for CASSTGQGDGYTF. Full variable domain (rest looked up from reference TRBV7-8 and TRBJ1-2): GAGVSQSPRYKVAKRGQDVALRCDPISGHVSLFWYQQALGQGPEFLTYFQNEAQLDKSGLPSDRFFAERPEGSVSTLKIQRTQQEDSAVYLCASSTGQGDGYTFGSGTRLTVV.

In its sample, this clonotype was seen a few times. CDR3 amino acids: CASSEDRGFANIQYF. CDR3 DNA sequence: TGTGCCAGCAGTGAAGACAGGGGGTTCGCAAACATTCAGTACTTC. The genes are TRBV6-1 and TRBJ2-4, with TRBD1 matching 8 bases. Germline assignment: CDR1 MNHNS and CDR2 SASEGT. The V segment lost 1 base and the J segment 6 bases; nucleotides outside the gene matches: 5. The CDR3 contains 15 residues.

Comment on this clonotype: Sequence at one end of the junction differs from germline and may be a read error. V usage is TRBV12-3 or TRBV12-4 and J usage is TRBJ1-1; 8 positions match TRBD1. The CDR3 consists of 13 residues. CDR3 nucleotides: TGTGCCAGTAAACCAACAGGGGGGACTGAATCTTTCTTT. Residues: CASKPTGGTESFF.

This clonotype turned up a few times. The gene calls are TRBV24-1 and TRBJ1-1, with TRBD1 matching over 8 bases. The CDR3 totals 13 residues. Germline V lookup: CDR1 KGHDR, CDR2 SFDVKD. Losses at the gene ends were 3 bases for V and 7 bases for J; bases not matched to a gene: 3. The CDR3 loop reads CATSDRDRGEAFF. The CDR3, as DNA: TGTGCCACCAGTGATCGAGACAGGGGTGAAGCTTTCTTT.

The rearrangement links TRBV6-2 or TRBV6-3 to TRBJ2-5, with D possibly called TRBD1 or TRBD2 (6 bases each). The V end was cut by 6 bases, the J end by 1 base, with 12 bases between. Germline V gene sequence: CDR1 MNHEY, CDR2 SVGEGT. The CDR3 loop spans 14 amino acids. The CDR3 spells CASRKGGFQETQYF. The DNA of the CDR3 is TGTGCCAGCAGAAAAGGGGGGTTCCAAGAGACCCAGTACTTC.

This clonotype has only a few counts. CDR3 DNA: TGTGCCAGCAGCTTGGGGACAGGGGGCGAGGCTGAAGCTTTCTTT. This translates into CASSLGTGGEAEAFF. The chain carries TRBV7-9 and TRBJ1-1; the match to TRBD1 covers 12 bases. V shed 3 bases and J 6 bases; nucleotides not matched to a gene: 5. The CDR3 covers 15 residues. Germline-derived CDR1 and CDR2 are SEHNR and FQNEAQ (reference sequence).

The chain couples TRBV6-5 to TRBJ2-1; 8 bases agree with TRBD1. The CDR3 runs to 14 residues. The V segment lost 5 bases and the J segment 7 bases; nucleotides outside the gene matches: 7. In germline, CDR1 is MNHEY, CDR2 SVGAGI. The CDR3 sequence is CASSPGGAVNEQFF. The CDR3 region has the DNA TGTGCCAGCAGTCCAGGGGGCGCGGTTAATGAGCAGTTCTTC.

CDR3 sequence reads: CAISTGLGEQYF. The CDR3 DNA reads TGTGCCATCAGCACCGGCCTCGGAGAGCAGTACTTC. The chain has TRBV10-3 and TRBJ2-7; no clear D gene. The CDR3 sequence is 12 residues long. Germline-derived CDR1 and CDR2 are ENHRY and SYGVKD. The V gene lost 6 bases and the J gene lost 7 bases, with 13 bases spanning the gap.

In its sample, this clonotype was seen many times. The CDR3 nucleotides read TGTGCCAGCAGTAGCGTAACTAGCACAGATACGCAGTATTTT. Its translation: CASSSVTSTDTQYF. The chain recombines TRBV7-2 with TRBJ2-3, with D tentatively TRBD2 (5 bases). The germline gives CDR1 SGHTA, CDR2 FQGNSA. CDR3 size: 14 residues. Deletions cut 6 bases from V and 0 bases from J, with 10 bases between. Based on the CDR3 plus reference TRBV7-2 and TRBJ2-3, the full variable domain is GAGVSQSPSNKVTEKGKDVELRCDPISGHTALYWYRQSLGQGLEFLIYFQGNSAPDKSGLPSDRFSAERTGGSVSTLTIQRTQQEDSAVYLCASSSVTSTDTQYFGPGTRLTVL.